This T cell receptor (beta chain) was sequenced during a study of cytomegalovirus exposure and HLA in healthy donors. Trimming took off 3 bases at V and 7 bases at J, with 13 bases between the two ends. Germline assignment: CDR1 MNHNS and CDR2 SASEGT. This CDR3 is built from 15 residues. The PCR was carried out with 60 Vbeta primers and 13 Jbeta primers. The data were produced by immunoSEQ multiplex PCR, yet TCRdb's version contains in-frame clones alone and is incomplete. The sample lists around 190,000 clones, around 82% occurring once. This clone has more than one count but fewer than ten. Sequences were obtained from PBMCs. The origin of this receptor is a woman between 25 and 40 years old in good health and CMV-seropositive. V gene TRBV6-1 combines with J gene TRBJ1-6; possibly TRBD1 for D (5 bases). CDR3 bases: TGTGCCAGCAGTGAGGGGGGATTCCAAAATTCACCCCTCCACTTT. Its protein product is CASSEGGFQNSPLHF.